Sequencing of this TCR beta chain was carried out in a study of blood T cell repertoires in COVID-19. The CDR3 contains 16 residues. Trimming pared 1 base from V and 0 bases from J, leaving 12 bases between. The V gene's germline CDR1 is SGHRS and CDR2 YFSETQ. The study assigned cohorts using participant-reported clinical history. Original handling: Counts of nucleated cells, estimated from reference gene primer amplification, were obtained. Only in-frame clones appear in the TCRdb table, and some are missing; sequencing was by immunoSEQ multiplex PCR. V, J and clone size are those of that table, while D and trimming were read from the DNA. The data show some 250,000 clones, roughly 90% seen once.

The origin of this receptor is a woman aged 40 to 50 with acute COVID-19. This rearrangement joins TRBV5-1 to TRBJ2-3; D uncertain. Sequencing used PBMCs or T cells enriched from blood (not recorded which). CDR3 in amino acids: CASSLRQASSTDTQYF. CDR3 sequence (DNA): TGCGCCAGCAGCTTGCGGCAGGCATCGAGCACAGATACGCAGTATTTT.